Presented here are 27 T cell receptor beta chains from one specimen sequenced in a study of post-analysis software for immune sequencing data. Their specific antigens are unknown. General study findings and limits: Patients used a handful of TRBV segments, including TRBV5-6, TRBV5-1 and TRBV20-1, more often than controls.

The authors incorporated unique molecular identifiers into the TCR beta cDNA libraries. TCRdb ran MiXCR on the PCR reads and lists one entry per CDR3 protein. The repertoire includes hundreds of thousands of distinct CDR3 sequences, roughly 45% of them detected once, and around 10% sits in the top ten. The specimen sequenced was blood. The receptors stem from a girl aged 10-17 years with multiple sclerosis.

This sequence joins TRBV10-3 and TRBJ2-6; D unresolved. There are 16 residues in the CDR3. Trimming pared 7 bases from V and 0 bases from J, leaving 13 bases between. CDR1 is ENHRY, CDR2 SYGVKD, per germline. CDR3 nucleotides: TGTGCCATCAATCCCCGGGTCCCCTCTGGGGCCAACGTCCTGACTTTC. This codes for CAINPRVPSGANVLTF.

Of note for this clonotype: The germline gene is not matched at one end of the junction; a read error may be the cause. The V gene is TRBV12-3 or TRBV12-4, the J gene TRBJ2-3, with D hard to call. This CDR3 has 13 amino acids. CDR3 sequence reads: CAGSLKAAYTQYF. The DNA of the CDR3 is TGTGCCGGCAGTTTAAAGGCCGCCTATACGCAGTATTTT.

This clonotype was counted between two and nine times. The chain carries TRBV5-1 and TRBJ2-5; 8 bases map to TRBD1. The CDR3 has 16 residues. CDR1 is SGHRS and CDR2 is YFSETQ in the germline V gene. Trimming took 4 bases from V and 3 from J; bases not matched to a gene: 11. The chain's CDR3 is CASSPQGQANKETQYF. DNA for the CDR3: TGCGCCAGCAGCCCCCAGGGACAGGCAAACAAAGAGACCCAGTACTTC.

The genes are TRBV5-6 and TRBJ2-3; 7 bases map to TRBD2. Germline CDR1 is SGHDT and CDR2 is YYEEEE. The V segment lost 4 bases and the J segment 0 bases; nucleotides outside the gene matches: 5. The CDR3 has 15 residues. The CDR3 is CASSDLAESTDTQYF. The CDR3 coding sequence is TGTGCCAGCAGCGACCTAGCGGAGAGCACAGATACGCAGTATTTT.

This clonotype appeared a few times. CDR3 bases: TGTGCCAGCAGCTTCGGACTACCCACAGATACGCAGTATTTT. Its protein is CASSFGLPTDTQYF. The chain uses TRBV7-3 and TRBJ2-3; D might be TRBD2 (6 bases). The CDR3 consists of 14 residues. CDR1 is SGHTA, CDR2 FQGTGA, per germline. V lost 3 bases to trimming and J lost 2 bases, with 9 bases between them.

The rearrangement joins TRBV12-3 or TRBV12-4 to TRBJ2-1; 9 bases match TRBD2. This CDR3 comprises 15 residues. The V and J ends lost 4 bases and 2 bases, in that order; junction bases with no gene match: 3. The CDR3 loop is CASSSSGRTYNEQFF. The CDR3 bases are TGTGCCAGCAGTTCCAGCGGGAGGACCTACAATGAGCAGTTCTTC.

The chain carries TRBV5-1 and TRBJ2-5; 7 bases match TRBD1. V shed 0 bases, J shed 11 bases, and the junction held 13 bases outside the gene matches. Germline CDR1 and CDR2: SGHRS and YFSETQ. This CDR3 has 15 residues. CDR3 sequence (DNA): TGCGCCAGCAGCTTGGGTACAGGGGCAATTCCGGAGCAGTACTTC. Its protein is CASSLGTGAIPEQYF.

This clonotype was counted between two and nine times. The chain combines TRBV30 with TRBJ2-5; the D gene is possibly TRBD2 (6 bases). The CDR3 is 14 amino acids. The V gene lost 1 base and the J gene lost 11 bases, with 20 bases spanning the gap. The germline CDR1 and CDR2 sequences are GTSNPN and SVGIG (reference sequence). The CDR3 DNA reads TGTGCCTGGAGTGAGGGACTCGGACACCGGACGCAGTACTTC. Translated: CAWSEGLGHRTQYF.

V gene TRBV4-1 combines with J gene TRBJ2-5, with D perhaps being TRBD1 or TRBD2 (6 bases each). The CDR3 runs to 19 residues. Per germline, CDR1 MGHRA and CDR2 YSYEKL. V lost 0 bases, J lost 1 base, and 21 bases lay in between. The CDR3 DNA follows: TGCGCCAGCAGCCAAGAGAGGGGGGCCTACCCTTATCTCCAAGAGACCCAGTACTTC. This sequence encodes CASSQERGAYPYLQETQYF.

This clonotype was observed a handful of times. V usage is TRBV6-1 and J usage is TRBJ1-4, with D possibly being TRBD1 (5 bases). CDR1 and CDR2 (germline): MNHNS, SASEGT. The ends were cut back, 8 bases at V and 12 bases at J, with 13 bases in the middle. The CDR3 has 11 amino acids. The CDR3 is CASEGVGELFF. Written as DNA, the CDR3 is TGTGCCAGCGAAGGGGTCGGGGAACTGTTTTTT.

CDR3 protein: CASSEKPGQGTEAFF. The DNA for the CDR3 is TGTGCCAGCAGTGAAAAGCCGGGACAGGGGACTGAAGCTTTCTTT. The chain links TRBV6-1 to TRBJ1-1; TRBD1 aligns across 10 bases. V lost 2 bases, J lost 5 bases, and 5 bases stayed unmatched. CDR1 and CDR2 (germline): MNHNS, SASEGT. This CDR3 has 15 amino acids.

The chain links TRBV29-1 to TRBJ1-2; TRBD1 might be the D (5 bases). This CDR3 comprises 13 residues. The V end was cut by 0 bases, the J end by 4 bases, with 9 bases between. Per germline, CDR1 SQVTM and CDR2 ANQGSEA. CDR3 sequence reads: CSVEDRQGYGYTF. The CDR3 DNA reads as TGCAGCGTTGAAGATCGTCAGGGCTATGGCTACACCTTC.

Many counts were recorded for this clonotype. The V call is TRBV9, the J call TRBJ2-7, with D tentatively TRBD1 or TRBD2 (5 bases each). V lost 0 bases and J lost 3, with 7 bases in between. Germline lookup yields CDR1 SGDLS and CDR2 YYNGEE. The CDR3 covers 13 residues. In DNA form, the CDR3 reads TGTGCCAGCAGCGTAGGGGGGAGCTACGAGCAGTACTTC. This translates into CASSVGGSYEQYF.

This rearrangement joins TRBV6-2 or TRBV6-3 to TRBJ1-2; 7 nucleotides agree with TRBD1. Trimming cost V 5 bases and J 6 bases; bases outside gene matches: 15. CDR1 MNHEY and CDR2 SVGEGT come from the germline V gene. The CDR3 is 16 amino acids. The CDR3 region is CASSRWDRGGANGYTF. The CDR3 DNA follows: TGTGCCAGCAGTAGATGGGATCGAGGGGGCGCAAATGGCTACACCTTC.

V and J are TRBV6-6 and TRBJ1-5; a possible D gene is TRBD1 (5 bases). CDR3 length: 11 amino acids. V was shortened by 9 bases and J by 8 bases, with 11 bases between the two germline ends. Germline-derived CDR1 and CDR2 are MNHNY and SVGAGI (reference sequence). This chain's CDR3 is CASGSGEPQHF. DNA of the CDR3: TGTGCCAGTGGGTCGGGGGAGCCCCAGCATTTT.

As regards this clonotype: The CDR3 does not close with the conserved phenylalanine or tryptophan, likely indicating a read error. The chain is built from TRBV7-9 and TRBJ2-1; tentative D call: TRBD2 (6 bases). Per the germline V gene, CDR1 is SEHNR and CDR2 is FQNEAQ (reference sequence). The CDR3 loop spans 12 amino acids. The chain's CDR3 is CTSSQLANEQFL. For the CDR3, the DNA is TGTACCAGCAGCCAACTAGCCAATGAGCAGTTCTTA.

This clonotype has a handful of counts. The chain couples TRBV7-2 to TRBJ2-3; 11 bases fit TRBD2. Germline trimming cut 4 bases from V and 4 bases from J; bases unmatched to any gene: 7. This CDR3 is 16 amino acids long. Germline V lookup: CDR1 SGHTA, CDR2 FQGNSA. CDR3 residues: CASSSSLAGAADTQYF. For the CDR3, the DNA is TGTGCCAGCAGCTCTTCACTAGCGGGAGCAGCAGATACGCAGTATTTT.

V is TRBV6-6 and J is TRBJ1-2, with 7 bases aligning to TRBD1. CDR1 MNHNY and CDR2 SVGAGI come from the germline V gene (reference sequence). The CDR3 has 15 amino acids. The V segment lost 2 bases and the J segment 8 bases; nucleotides outside the gene matches: 11. The CDR3 DNA follows: TGTGCCAGCAGTTACAATCAGGGGGTATACTGGGGCTACACCTTC. As protein: CASSYNQGVYWGYTF.

This rearrangement joins TRBV4-1 to TRBJ2-3; D is tentatively TRBD1 or TRBD2 (5 bases each). V lost 3 bases to trimming and J lost 1 base, with 11 bases between them. CDR1 MGHRA and CDR2 YSYEKL come from the germline V gene. The CDR3 has 15 amino acids. The CDR3 DNA reads TGCGCCAGCAGCCACCGGGACGGACGCACAGATACGCAGTATTTT. Translation gives CASSHRDGRTDTQYF.

This clonotype has just a few counts. This rearrangement joins TRBV10-2 to TRBJ2-1; D not certain. The CDR3 extends over 14 amino acids. The V end lost 0 bases, the J end lost 4 bases, and 7 bases lay between the germline ends. Germline CDR1 and CDR2: WSHSY and SAAADI. CDR3 protein: CASSESLQYNEQFF. CDR3 sequence (DNA): TGCGCCAGCAGTGAGTCCCTCCAATACAATGAGCAGTTCTTC.

The rearrangement uses TRBV4-1 and TRBJ1-1, with D perhaps matching TRBD1 (5 bases). Germline CDR1 is MGHRA and CDR2 is YSYEKL. The CDR3 extends over 12 amino acids. V lost 8 bases, J lost 5 bases, and 12 bases lay in between. CDR3 in DNA: TGCGCCAGCGGTTGGTGGGGGACTGAAGCTTTCTTT. Its protein is CASGWWGTEAFF.

This CDR3 is CASSRYLALQETQYF. The CDR3 DNA is TGTGCCAGCAGCCGCTACCTAGCGCTACAAGAGACCCAGTACTTC. The V call is TRBV7-2, the J call TRBJ2-5; TRBD2 is a possible D gene (6 bases). The V end lost 5 bases, the J end lost 2 bases, and 15 bases lay between the germline ends. In germline, CDR1 is SGHTA, CDR2 FQGNSA. The CDR3 is made up of 15 amino acids. The variable domain in full, completed from reference TRBV7-2 and TRBJ2-5, reads GAGVSQSPSNKVTEKGKDVELRCDPISGHTALYWYRQSLGQGLEFLIYFQGNSAPDKSGLPSDRFSAERTGGSVSTLTIQRTQQEDSAVYLCASSRYLALQETQYFGPGTRLLVL.

The CDR3 loop is CSASSLGLAGEGYEQYF. In nucleotides, the CDR3 is TGCAGTGCTAGTTCCCTGGGACTAGCGGGGGAGGGCTACGAGCAGTACTTC. V and J are TRBV20-1 and TRBJ2-7, with 14 bases aligning to TRBD2. Trimming cost V 3 bases and J 3 bases; bases outside gene matches: 10. In germline, CDR1 is DFQATT, CDR2 SNEGSKA (reference sequence). This CDR3 is 17 amino acids long.

This clonotype was counted a few times. The rearrangement joins TRBV27 to TRBJ2-5, with 12 bases lining up with TRBD2. V was clipped by 4 bases and J by 3 bases; unmatched bases: 12. This CDR3 region has 18 residues. CDR1 is MNHEY, CDR2 SMNVEV, per germline (reference sequence). CDR3 protein: CASSSTSGSLVVEETQYF. The CDR3, as DNA: TGTGCCAGCAGTTCGACTAGCGGGAGTCTCGTTGTAGAAGAGACCCAGTACTTC.

Only a few counts were recorded for this clonotype. The J gene is TRBJ2-7, the V gene TRBV12-3 or TRBV12-4; the match to TRBD2 covers 9 bases. V lost 2 bases and J lost 6; bases outside the gene matches: 8. CDR3 length: 15 residues. The CDR3 bases are TGTGCCAGCAGTTTAAGTAGCGGGAGTGATGGCGAGCAGTACTTC. Translation gives CASSLSSGSDGEQYF.

The sample holds a few counts of this clonotype. The chain links TRBV29-1 to TRBJ2-1; D gene ambiguous. Trimming pared 4 bases from V and 6 bases from J, leaving 10 bases between. The CDR3 runs to 12 residues. Germline-derived CDR1 and CDR2 are SQVTM and ANQGSEA. In nucleotides, the CDR3 is TGCAGCGTTGGGTCGGGTATCAATGAGCAGTTCTTC. It codes for CSVGSGINEQFF.

The chain has TRBV4-3 and TRBJ2-1, with TRBD2 matching over 13 bases. CDR1 is LGHNA and CDR2 is YSLEER in the germline V gene. The CDR3 sequence is 15 residues long. J was trimmed by 14 bases and V by 0 bases; bases with no gene match: 7. The CDR3 region is CASSQDSKTSGGKFF. The CDR3 DNA sequence: TGCGCCAGCAGCCAAGATAGCAAGACTAGCGGGGGGAAGTTCTTC.